The 14 T cell receptor beta chains below all came from one sample that was sequenced in a study of blood T cell repertoires in COVID-19. Only in-frame clones appear in the TCRdb table, and some are missing; sequencing was by immunoSEQ multiplex PCR. The sample lists approximately 190,000 clones; 60% to 80% were seen once. Material for sequencing was peripheral blood. The receptor source for this set is a man aged 60 to 75 with active or convalescent COVID-19.

The chain links TRBV5-4 to TRBJ1-4; unclear D gene. The CDR3 loop spans 15 amino acids. The ends were cut back, 4 bases at V and 0 bases at J, with 10 bases in the middle. Germline V CDR1 and CDR2: SGHNT, YYREEE (reference sequence). DNA of the CDR3: TGTGCCAGCAGCATTGGCCCCGCAACTAATGAAAAACTGTTTTTT. This gives the protein CASSIGPATNEKLFF.

The rearrangement joins TRBV27 to TRBJ2-1; TRBD1 is a possible D gene (6 bases). The CDR3 extends over 14 amino acids. Germline CDR1 is MNHEY and CDR2 is SMNVEV (reference sequence). V was pared by 3 bases and J by 4 bases, with 10 bases between. This CDR3 is CASSLVRGYNEQFF. Here the CDR3 DNA reads TGTGCCAGCAGTTTGGTTAGGGGGTACAATGAGCAGTTCTTC.

The chain uses TRBV25-1 and TRBJ2-1; 11 nucleotides agree with TRBD2. CDR1 is MGHDK, CDR2 SYGVNS, per germline. The junction had 5 bases not matched to a gene; V was cut back by 2 bases and J by 8 bases. The CDR3 is 15 residues long. The CDR3 reads CASSERLAGTDEQFF. In DNA, the CDR3 is TGTGCCAGCAGTGAAAGACTAGCGGGAACGGATGAGCAGTTCTTC.

The V and J genes are TRBV28 and TRBJ2-3; possible D gene TRBD1, 6 bases. CDR3 length: 15 amino acids. CDR1 and CDR2 (germline): MDHEN, SYDVKM. V lost 5 bases and J 1 base, leaving 13 bases between the germline ends. CDR3 loop: CASSPLTGGTDTQYF. The CDR3 DNA is TGTGCCAGCAGTCCACTGACAGGAGGCACAGATACGCAGTATTTT.

The V and J genes are TRBV29-1 and TRBJ1-1; TRBD1 agrees at 8 bases. Germline CDR1 and CDR2: SQVTM and ANQGSEA. This CDR3 has 12 residues. V gave up 4 bases and J gave up 7 bases; unmatched junction bases: 5. The chain's CDR3 is CSVGQGADEAFF. In nucleotides, the CDR3 is TGCAGCGTTGGGCAGGGGGCGGATGAAGCTTTCTTT.

The chain joins TRBV7-2 to TRBJ2-2; no clear D. There are 16 residues in the CDR3. From germline, CDR1 is SGHTA and CDR2 FQGNSA. Trimming removed 1 base from V and 1 base from J, with 10 bases in between. CDR3 protein: CASSLGLVGNTGELFF. The CDR3 DNA sequence: TGTGCCAGCAGCTTAGGTCTAGTGGGGAACACCGGGGAGCTGTTTTTT.

This clone was observed once. This chain links TRBV7-8 with TRBJ1-3; TRBD1 matches 7 bases. This CDR3 spans 16 amino acids. The ends lost 2 bases at V and 0 bases at J; junction bases unmatched: 4. Germline V CDR1 and CDR2: SGHVS, FQNEAQ. The CDR3 nucleotides read TGTGCCAGCAGCTTAATCCAGGGGGGCTCTGGAAACACCATATATTTT. Protein product: CASSLIQGGSGNTIYF.

CDR3 sequence: CASSLNGKETQYF. In DNA form, the CDR3 reads TGTGCCAGCAGCTTAAACGGGAAAGAGACCCAGTACTTC. J is TRBJ2-5 and V is TRBV11-3; maybe TRBD2 (5 bases). The ends were cut back, 2 bases at V and 3 bases at J, with 7 bases in the middle. The CDR3 extends over 13 amino acids. The germline gives CDR1 SGHNT, CDR2 YENEEA.

The J gene is TRBJ2-3, the V gene TRBV6-6; possible D gene TRBD2, 5 bases. V was shortened by 1 base and J by 9 bases, with 14 bases between the two germline ends. The CDR3 loop spans 14 amino acids. The germline V gene has CDR1 MNHNY and CDR2 SVGAGI (reference sequence). CDR3 nucleotide sequence: TGTGCCAGCAGTTACTTCATCCGGGAAACCACGCAGTATTTT. Translation: CASSYFIRETTQYF.

To note about this clone: This specimen includes other DNA sequences encoding the same CDR3. The chain recombines TRBV12-3 or TRBV12-4 with TRBJ1-1; 7 bases fit TRBD1. The V and J ends lost 6 bases and 5 bases, in that order; junction bases with no gene match: 6. The length of the CDR3 is 13 residues. CDR3 DNA sequence: TGTGCCAGCAGCCTTGACAGGGATACTGAAGCTTTCTTT. It translates to CASSLDRDTEAFF.

The chain recombines TRBV15 with TRBJ2-5; weak D call: TRBD2 (5 bases). The CDR3 sequence is 17 residues long. Trimming removed 1 base from V and 9 bases from J, with 24 bases in between. CDR1 LNHNV and CDR2 YYDKDF come from the germline V gene (reference sequence). CDR3 sequence reads: CATSRVEWRQYPVAQYF. DNA for the CDR3: TGTGCCACCAGCAGAGTAGAATGGAGGCAGTACCCGGTTGCCCAGTACTTC.

The CDR3 DNA sequence: TGTGCCAGTAGCCTTTACAATGAGCAGTTCTTC. It specifies CASSLYNEQFF. This chain connects TRBV19 to TRBJ2-1; D is ambiguous. With 6 bases removed from V and 4 bases from J, the gap between germline ends came to 4 bases. Germline values: CDR1 LNHDA, CDR2 SQIVND (reference sequence). CDR3 length: 11 amino acids. Full variable domain (outside the CDR3, taken from reference TRBV19 and TRBJ2-1): DGGITQSPKYLFRKEGQNVTLSCEQNLNHDAMYWYRQDPGQGLRLIYYSQIVNDFQKGDIAEGYSVSREKKESFPLTVTSAQKNPTAFYLCASSLYNEQFFGPGTRLTVL.

This clone was observed a single time. The chain uses TRBV20-1 and TRBJ2-5; D is uncertain. The germline V gene encodes CDR1 DFQATT and CDR2 SNEGSKA (reference sequence). V shed 6 bases and J shed 4 bases, with 9 bases lying between them. This CDR3 comprises 11 residues. CDR3 amino acids: CSAPFPETQYF. Written as DNA, the CDR3 is TGCAGTGCCCCTTTTCCAGAGACCCAGTACTTC.

The chain carries TRBV6-5 and TRBJ1-2, with a tentative D call TRBD1 (5 bases). This CDR3 has 12 amino acids. CDR1 and CDR2 (germline): MNHEY, SVGAGI. V lost 5 bases and J 6 bases, leaving 10 bases between the germline ends. The DNA for the CDR3 is TGTGCCAGCAGTCTGGAGACAGATGGCTACACCTTC. It encodes CASSLETDGYTF.